Sequencing of this T cell receptor (beta chain) was carried out in a study of cytomegalovirus exposure and HLA in healthy donors. Study as a whole: In a later analysis, it was reported that the roughly 130 validation repertoires had been produced on the same platform as the 700 or so repertoires belonging to the first cohort. Study findings and constraints: First-cohort TCR clusters tended to co-occur in the 120 or so validation repertoires, a later analysis found. Reports indicated that the classifier achieved high specificity and sensitivity in diagnosing cytomegalovirus status. TCR beta chains numbering some 160 were designated cytomegalovirus-associated.

Concerning this clone itself: The antigen is undetermined.

CDR1 and CDR2 (germline): SGHTA, FQGNSA. The CDR3 is 16 residues long. V was trimmed by 1 base and J by 0 bases, leaving 11 bases between them. This table comes from immunoSEQ multiplex PCR, and its TCRdb copy is limited to in-frame clones, with some not included. The sample includes approximately 110,000 clones, around nine tenths of them seen just once. This sequence joins TRBV7-2 and TRBJ2-3; D unclear. The sequenced sample consisted of PBMCs. The clonotype comes from a young woman in good health and CMV-seronegative. CDR3 DNA: TGTGCCAGCAGCTTAGTTGGCGGATCTAGCACAGATACGCAGTATTTT. It specifies CASSLVGGSSTDTQYF.